These 30 T cell receptor beta chains were all obtained from the same sample, sequenced in a study of lung T cells in sarcoidosis with Löfgren's syndrome. TCRdb redid the calling of the reads with MiXCR, one entry per CDR3 protein. Of 55,000 to 80,000 distinct CDR3 sequences listed, 21% were seen once; the top ten hold about 2.2%. Material for sequencing was CD4+ T cells from PBMCs. All receptors come from a human donor with sarcoidosis (Löfgren's syndrome or another form), or a control subject (not recorded which).

In this sample, this clonotype turned up many times. J is TRBJ2-7 and V is TRBV18; no reliable D call. This CDR3 has 12 residues. Trimming pared 6 bases from V and 0 bases from J, leaving 6 bases between. CDR1 and CDR2 from the germline V gene are KGHSH and LQKENI. The DNA for the CDR3 is TGTGCCAGCTCCCCGAACTCCTACGAGCAGTACGTC. Its protein is CASSPNSYEQYV.

Note on this clonotype: A much larger clonotype is one base distant, so this may be a read error. The chain joins TRBV20-1 to TRBJ1-1; 7 nucleotides line up with TRBD1. Per the germline V gene, CDR1 is DFQATT and CDR2 is SNEGSKA (reference sequence). This CDR3 spans 14 amino acids. The J segment lost 6 bases and the V segment lost 4 bases, leaving 11 bases of the junction unmatched. The CDR3 loop reads CSAITGEGAPEAFF. The CDR3 DNA reads as TGCAGTGCTATAACAGGGGAGGGGGCGCCTGAAGCTTTCTTT.

With regard to this clonotype: A much larger clone differs from this one at a single base, so this may be a read error. The V call is TRBV27, the J call TRBJ2-6, with a tentative D call TRBD1 (5 bases). The CDR3 contains 15 residues. Germline V CDR1 and CDR2: MNHEY, SMNVEV (reference sequence). The CDR3 nucleotides read TGTGCCAGCCTCTCTTTGGGGTCTGGGGCCAACGCCCTGACTTTC. It translates to CASLSLGSGANALTF.

The sample holds many counts of this clonotype. This chain joins TRBV27 and TRBJ2-1; D call uncertain. The germline CDR1 and CDR2 sequences are MNHEY and SMNVEV (reference sequence). This CDR3 has 14 amino acids. Trimming removed 6 bases at V and 11 bases at J, with 20 bases between. Here the CDR3 DNA reads TGTGCCAGCAGGGGCAGCCCGTTAAGGATGAAGCAGTTCTTC. Translated: CASRGSPLRMKQFF.

This clonotype was detected ten times or more. The rearrangement links TRBV5-1 to TRBJ2-3, with 9 bases fitting TRBD2. Per germline, CDR1 SGHRS and CDR2 YFSETQ. This CDR3 is 16 amino acids long. Unmatched junction bases numbered 8, after V lost 4 bases and J lost 2 bases. The CDR3 protein is CASSLGASGATDTQYF. Written as DNA, the CDR3 is TGCGCCAGCAGCCTTGGGGCTAGCGGGGCCACAGATACGCAGTATTTT.

This clonotype was seen many times. The chain links TRBV20-1 to TRBJ2-1; no firm D call. Germline CDR1 and CDR2: DFQATT and SNEGSKA (reference sequence). This CDR3 has 13 amino acids. Trimming stripped 3 bases from V and 4 bases from J, with 10 bases between. This CDR3 is CSASSSAYNEQFF. DNA for the CDR3: TGCAGTGCTAGCTCCAGCGCATACAATGAGCAGTTCTTC.

This clonotype was seen once. V gene TRBV28 combines with J gene TRBJ1-2; weak D call: TRBD1 (6 bases). CDR3 length equals 16 residues. Trimming stripped 4 bases from V and 2 bases from J, with 17 bases between. Germline V CDR1 and CDR2: MDHEN, SYDVKM. CDR3 sequence: CASSCPQGTLNYGYTF. The CDR3, as DNA: TGTGCCAGCAGTTGTCCCCAGGGGACTCTGAACTATGGCTACACCTTC.

With regard to this clonotype: At one boundary the junction diverges from the germline segment, which might be a read error. The V gene is TRBV12-3 or TRBV12-4, the J gene TRBJ1-4; D uncertain. This CDR3 spans 14 amino acids. Here the CDR3 DNA reads TGTGCCAGCAGGGCGGAGGGCTGGAGCGAAAAGCTGTGTTTT. It translates to CASRAEGWSEKLCF.

This clonotype was observed many times. The chain joins TRBV20-1 to TRBJ1-5; no definite D call. Trimming shortened V by 0 bases and J by 2 bases, and 11 bases separated the two germline ends. Germline loops: CDR1 DFQATT, CDR2 SNEGSKA (reference sequence). The CDR3 spans 15 residues. The CDR3 region has the DNA TGCAGTGCTAGAGATGGGTCCGTCGGCAATCAGCCCCAGCATTTT. Encoded protein: CSARDGSVGNQPQHF.

This clonotype has just a few counts. This chain joins TRBV6-5 and TRBJ1-2; the D gene is possibly TRBD1 (6 bases). The CDR3 length is 17 residues. V was pared by 1 base and J by 0 bases, with 15 bases between. Germline V lookup: CDR1 MNHEY, CDR2 SVGAGI. CDR3 DNA: TGTGCCAGCAGTTACTTGCCAGGGGCGAGAGCTAACTATGGCTACACCTTC. This gives the protein CASSYLPGARANYGYTF.

The chain links TRBV18 to TRBJ2-1, with D perhaps TRBD1 (5 bases). This CDR3 spans 16 amino acids. CDR1 is KGHSH, CDR2 LQKENI, per germline. V was pared by 3 bases and J by 5 bases, with 17 bases between. In DNA form, the CDR3 reads TGTGCCAGCTCACCCCAGTCAGGGTTATCCCACAATGAGCAGTTCTTC. Residues: CASSPQSGLSHNEQFF.

This clonotype was detected ten times or more. V and J are TRBV20-1 and TRBJ1-2, with D maybe TRBD1 (5 bases). This CDR3 contains 14 residues. Germline V gene sequence: CDR1 DFQATT, CDR2 SNEGSKA (reference sequence). Trimming stripped 1 base from V and 4 bases from J, with 13 bases between. The CDR3 reads CSARGQGSFYGYTF. The CDR3 region has the DNA TGCAGTGCTAGAGGCCAGGGATCTTTCTATGGCTACACCTTC.

Only a few counts were recorded for this clonotype. The J gene is TRBJ2-7, the V gene TRBV7-9; 9 bases map to TRBD1. The V gene's germline CDR1 is SEHNR and CDR2 FQNEAQ (reference sequence). J gave up 2 bases and V 5 bases, and 4 bases lay outside the gene matches. The CDR3 contains 14 residues. The chain's CDR3 is CASSARDRAYEQYF. Here the CDR3 DNA reads TGTGCCAGCAGCGCCCGGGACAGGGCCTACGAGCAGTACTTC.

This clonotype was seen ten or more times. The chain employs TRBV15 and TRBJ2-4; tentative D call: TRBD1 (6 bases). The germline V gene encodes CDR1 LNHNV and CDR2 YYDKDF (reference sequence). This CDR3 region has 18 residues. The V and J ends lost 4 bases and 0 bases respectively, with 19 bases between them. The CDR3 loop is CATSKKRTDTLAKNIQYF. CDR3 nucleotides: TGTGCCACCAGCAAGAAGAGGACAGACACCTTAGCCAAAAACATTCAGTACTTC.

As regards this clonotype: Being one base from a much bigger clone, this may be a read error. This chain joins TRBV28 and TRBJ2-3, with TRBD2 as a possible D gene (6 bases). The ends were cut back, 6 bases at V and 3 bases at J, with 16 bases in the middle. CDR3 length equals 15 residues. Per germline, CDR1 MDHEN and CDR2 SYDVKM. CDR3 loop: CASSSIAVGTDTQYF. CDR3 DNA sequence: TGTGCCAGCAGCTCGATAGCGGTTGGTACAGATACGCAGTATTTT.

This clonotype was recorded a few times. The J gene is TRBJ1-2, the V gene TRBV5-1, with D perhaps TRBD1 (6 bases). Trimming stripped 0 bases from V and 6 bases from J, with 12 bases between. The CDR3 contains 14 residues. Germline CDR1 reads SGHRS; CDR2 reads YFSETQ. The CDR3 spells CASSLVQGIDGYTF. The CDR3 region has the DNA TGCGCCAGCAGCTTGGTCCAGGGGATTGATGGCTACACCTTC.

This chain links TRBV18 with TRBJ1-5, with D perhaps TRBD1 (5 bases). The germline gives CDR1 KGHSH, CDR2 LQKENI. The CDR3 has 15 amino acids. Trimming removed 3 bases from V and 0 bases from J, with 9 bases in between. DNA for the CDR3: TGTGCCAGCTCACCGGGCAGGGTTAGCAATCAGCCCCAGCATTTT. It is translated as CASSPGRVSNQPQHF.

This clonotype was observed at least ten times. The V and J genes are TRBV27 and TRBJ1-5; D may be TRBD1 (5 bases). Deletions cut 5 bases from V and 8 bases from J, with 10 bases between. Germline CDR1 MNHEY, CDR2 SMNVEV (reference sequence). This CDR3 has 12 residues. In nucleotides, the CDR3 is TGTGCCAGCAGTACCTCAGGGAAGCCCCAGCATTTT. Translated, it gives CASSTSGKPQHF.

In its sample, this clonotype was seen a few times. The chain links TRBV11-3 to TRBJ2-7; D is ambiguous. Germline loops: CDR1 SGHNT, CDR2 YENEEA. The length of the CDR3 is 13 residues. Between the trimmed V and J ends, which lost 1 base and 0 bases, there was a span of 4 bases. CDR3 region: CASSLGSSYEQYV. In DNA, the CDR3 is TGTGCCAGCAGCTTAGGCAGCTCCTACGAGCAGTACGTC.

This clonotype was counted between two and nine times. The chain links TRBV12-3 or TRBV12-4 to TRBJ2-7; the D call may be TRBD1 or TRBD2 (5 bases each). This CDR3 has 15 residues. V lost 1 base, J lost 7 bases, and 17 bases lay in between. CDR3 coding DNA: TGTGCCAGCAGTTTAGTAGAGAGGGGAATTAAAGAGCAGTACTTC. Amino acids: CASSLVERGIKEQYF.

This clonotype was seen at least ten times. The chain uses TRBV28 and TRBJ1-5; D not resolved. This CDR3 has 13 residues. Germline CDR1 reads MDHEN; CDR2 reads SYDVKM. V lost 4 bases and J lost 0, with 4 bases in between. CDR3 in DNA: TGTGCCAGCAGTTCTTATAGCAATCAGCCCCAGCATTTT. This translates into CASSSYSNQPQHF.

Many counts were recorded for this clonotype. The V and J genes are TRBV28 and TRBJ2-1, with 15 bases lining up with TRBD2. The CDR3 has 19 residues. Trimming at V came to 7 bases and at J to 0 bases, leaving 10 bases not matched to a gene. The germline V gene has CDR1 MDHEN and CDR2 SYDVKM. CDR3: CASTGGGLAGGGSYNEQFF. CDR3 coding DNA: TGTGCCAGCACCGGTGGGGGACTAGCGGGAGGAGGCTCCTACAATGAGCAGTTCTTC.

Points on this clonotype: Possible read error: a much larger clone is one base away. Since the CDR3 does not end with the conserved phenylalanine or tryptophan, this likely comes from a read error. V and J are TRBV7-9 and TRBJ2-3, with D unclear. Germline lookup yields CDR1 SEHNR and CDR2 FQNEAQ (reference sequence). V gave up 5 bases and J gave up 7 bases, with 10 bases separating them. This CDR3 is 12 amino acids long. CDR3 coding DNA: TGTGCCAGCAGCGCCAGACTGAATACGCAGTATTGT. Protein: CASSARLNTQYC.

The chain links TRBV5-1 to TRBJ1-6, with D tentatively TRBD1 (5 bases). The length of the CDR3 is 14 residues. V lost 7 bases, J lost 11 bases, and 19 bases lay in between. Germline V gives CDR1 SGHRS, CDR2 YFSETQ. CDR3 bases: TGCGCCAGCTCCCGGGACGTAGCTTATCCACCCCTCCACTTT. Its protein is CASSRDVAYPPLHF.

A note on this clonotype: With a much larger clone just one base away, this may be a read error. The V gene is TRBV7-2, the J gene TRBJ2-1; D gene uncertain. CDR1 is SGHTA, CDR2 FQGNSA, per germline. The CDR3 length is 14 residues. Here the CDR3 reads CASSLVLGNNEKFF. The DNA of the CDR3 is TGTGCCAGCAGCTTAGTACTGGGGAACAATGAGAAGTTCTTC.

As regards this clonotype: With a much larger clone just one base away, this may be a read error. The rearrangement links TRBV5-1 to TRBJ2-3, with D tentatively TRBD2 (6 bases). The CDR3 totals 18 residues. The germline V gene encodes CDR1 SGHRS and CDR2 YFSETQ. CDR3 coding DNA: TGCGCCAGCGGCTTGGGGGGACCGGTCCGGAGTAGCACAGATACGCAGTATTTT. Residues: CASGLGGPVRSSTDTQYF.

This clonotype was recorded many times. The V gene is TRBV12-3 or TRBV12-4, the J gene TRBJ1-2; D unresolved. The germline V and J ends were trimmed by 2 bases and 3 bases, with 10 bases remaining between them. CDR3 length equals 14 residues. The CDR3 DNA follows: TGTGCCAGCAGTTTAATGGGGAGAGACTATGGCTACACCTTC. Its protein product is CASSLMGRDYGYTF.

This clonotype has ten or more counts. The rearrangement uses TRBV7-2 and TRBJ1-1; 7 bases are a match to TRBD1. CDR1 and CDR2 (germline): SGHTA, FQGNSA. J gave up 11 bases and V 2 bases, and 5 bases lay outside the gene matches. This CDR3 is 12 amino acids long. CDR3 coding DNA: TGTGCCAGCAGCTTAATAGGGGGCGAGGCTTTCTTT. Translation gives CASSLIGGEAFF.

In its sample, this clonotype was seen many times. The chain combines TRBV20-1 with TRBJ1-2, with unresolved D. The germline V gene has CDR1 DFQATT and CDR2 SNEGSKA (reference sequence). CDR3 length: 13 residues. V was clipped by 0 bases and J by 8 bases, with 13 bases between them. The CDR3 DNA reads as TGCAGTGCTAGAGATCAAGTTCTAGGCGGCTACACCTTC. It translates to CSARDQVLGGYTF.

J is TRBJ1-1 and V is TRBV5-4, with D uncertain. Trimming took 4 bases from V and 1 from J, leaving 14 bases between them. The CDR3 covers 15 residues. Germline V lookup: CDR1 SGHNT, CDR2 YYREEE (reference sequence). CDR3 residues: CASSPDTRRNTEAFF. The CDR3 nucleotides are TGTGCCAGCAGCCCCGACACACGTAGGAACACTGAAGCTTTCTTT.